These T cell receptor beta chains were read from a single sample in a study of tumor-infiltrating lymphocytes in primary liver carcinoma. MiXCR, run by TCRdb on the multiplex PCR reads, gives a single entry per CDR3 protein. This sample has about 200,000 distinct CDR3 sequences, with around 60% found just once. Material for sequencing was peripheral blood. These receptors originate from a woman in her sixties or seventies with primary liver carcinoma and hepatitis B virus infection. CDR3s include the opening cysteine and the closing phenylalanine or tryptophan. D genes are given only for firm matches. Only part of the rows carry a size: once, few, many, or a class if the clone is expanded.

>TRBV6-5|NA|TRBJ2-3|NA
CASIRLSGLDTKYF
TGTGCCAGCATCAGATTATCGGGGTTAGATACGAAATATTTT
>TRBV7-8|many|TRBJ2-1|NA
CASSWGLVEFF
TGTGCCAGCAGTTGGGGGCTGGTGGAGTTCTTC
>TRBV11-2|NA|TRBJ2-5|NA
CTNSAQTGGETQYF
TGTACCAACAGCGCACAGACAGGTGGGGAAACCCAGTACTTC
>TRBV29-1|many|TRBJ2-7|TRBD2
CSVEEWGEGSYEQYF
TGCAGCGTTGAAGAATGGGGGGAGGGGTCCTACGAGCAGTACTTC
>TRBV6-2/TRBV6-3|few|TRBJ2-3|TRBD2
CASRGTSTDMQYF
TGTGCCAGCAGAGGGACTAGCACAGATATGCAGTATTTT
>TRBV29-1|NA|TRBJ2-1|TRBD2
CSVNSRLAGGVGQFF
TGCAGCGTTAACTCCCGACTAGCGGGAGGAGTTGGGCAGTTCTTC
>TRBV5-1|few|TRBJ2-2|TRBD2
CASSRFLAENTGELFF
TGCGCCAGCAGTCGGTTCCTAGCGGAGAACACCGGGGAGCTGTTTTTT
>TRBV6-2/TRBV6-3|NA|TRBJ2-2|NA
CVSSYPRGGSTGELFF
TGTGTCAGCAGTTACCCCAGGGGGGGGAGCACCGGGGAGCTGTTTTTT
>TRBV5-1|NA|TRBJ2-2|NA
CASSLGAYTGELFF
TGCGCCAGCAGCTTGGGGGCGTACACCGGGGAGCTGTTTTTT
>TRBV24-1|NA|TRBJ2-1|TRBD2
CATSDPGTSGRKGEQFF
TGTGCCACCAGTGACCCCGGGACTAGCGGGAGGAAGGGTGAGCAGTTCTTC
>TRBV6-5|NA|TRBJ2-4|NA
CASSRERGRSIQYF
TGTGCCAGCAGTCGGGAACGGGGGAGGAGCATTCAGTACTTC
>TRBV7-9|NA|TRBJ2-1|NA
CASSLAQSGDEQFF
TGTGCCAGCAGCTTAGCACAATCGGGGGATGAGCAGTTCTTC
>TRBV11-2|NA|TRBJ2-5|TRBD1
CGSSRVSGQAIQETQYF
TGTGGCAGCAGCCGCGTGTCGGGACAGGCCATCCAAGAGACCCAGTACTTC
>TRBV7-8|NA|TRBJ2-3|TRBD2
CASSQDPSGRGRDTQYF
TGTGCCAGCAGCCAGGATCCAAGCGGGAGAGGTAGAGATACGCAGTATTTT
>TRBV6-9|NA|TRBJ1-6|TRBD1
CAIRGQGVSYNSPLHF
TGTGCCATTCGCGGGCAGGGGGTTTCCTATAATTCACCCCTCCACTTT
>TRBV18|NA|TRBJ2-2|NA
CASRNRSGELFF
TGTGCCAGCAGGAACCGTTCCGGGGAGCTGTTTTTT
>TRBV11-2|NA|TRBJ2-5|NA
CASSPSERLRLTQCF
TGTGCCAGCAGCCCCTCGGAGCGGCTTAGATTGACCCAGTGCTTC
>TRBV11-2|NA|TRBJ2-2|NA
CANSSGTHYGELFF
TGTGCCAACAGCTCCGGGACGCATTACGGGGAGCTGTTTTTT
>TRBV5-1|NA|TRBJ2-3|TRBD2
CARSLSSGGITQYF
TGCGCCAGAAGCTTGAGTAGCGGGGGGATTACGCAGTATTTT
>TRBV29-1|NA|TRBJ1-2|NA
CSADEGGYTF
TGTAGTGCTGACGAGGGGGGCTACACCTTC
>TRBV4-1|NA|TRBJ2-2|NA
CASSLIVGYNTGELFF
TGCGCCAGCAGCCTAATAGTGGGATATAACACCGGGGAGCTGTTTTTT
>TRBV11-2|many|TRBJ2-1|NA
CASSRQGTASSYNEQFF
TGTGCCAGCAGCCGCCAGGGGACGGCGAGCTCCTACAATGAGCAGTTCTTC
>TRBV6-1|NA|TRBJ2-2|TRBD2
CASRLTSGRAGALFF
TGTGCCAGCAGACTCACTAGCGGGAGAGCCGGGGCCCTGTTTTTT
>TRBV6-5|once|TRBJ1-2|TRBD1
CASRPSGTGMWGYTF
TGTGCCAGCAGACCCTCTGGGACAGGGATGTGGGGCTACACCTTC
>TRBV28|NA|TRBJ1-5|NA
CASSLSTAGAQPQHF
TGTGCCAGCAGTTTATCGACCGCAGGGGCTCAGCCCCAGCATTTT
>TRBV14|NA|TRBJ2-3|NA
CASSQVTIIDTQYF
TGTGCCAGCAGCCAGGTCACTATCATAGATACGCAGTATTTT
>TRBV12-3/TRBV12-4|NA|TRBJ2-3|NA
CASSLARTLRMQYF
TGTGCCAGCAGTTTAGCGAGGACGTTGAGGATGCAGTATTTT
>TRBV7-8|NA|TRBJ1-2|NA
CASSLFGRAYYDYTF
TGTGCCAGCAGCTTATTTGGCAGGGCTTACTATGACTACACCTTC
>TRBV7-9|NA|TRBJ2-5|NA
CASAWGTGQETQYF
TGTGCCAGCGCATGGGGGACGGGGCAGGAGACCCAGTACTTC
>TRBV29-1|NA|TRBJ2-7|NA
CSVQEGVSVSYEQYF
TGCAGCGTTCAGGAGGGGGTTAGCGTGAGTTACGAGCAGTACTTC
>TRBV29-1|many|TRBJ2-1|NA
CSVEDRSLYYRFF
TGCAGCGTTGAAGACCGTTCGCTCTACTACCGGTTCTTC
>TRBV10-3|NA|TRBJ1-3|NA
CAISESGGDGNTIYF
TGTGCCATCAGTGAGTCGGGAGGGGACGGGAACACCATATATTTT
>TRBV6-2/TRBV6-3|many|TRBJ2-1|TRBD2
CASSWKREGLRFF
TGTGCCAGCAGTTGGAAGCGGGAGGGCCTAAGGTTCTTC
>TRBV5-6|NA|TRBJ2-3|TRBD2
CASSWRAGGRADTQYF
TGTGCCAGCTCCTGGCGGGCGGGAGGTCGTGCAGATACGCAGTATTTT
>TRBV11-2|NA|TRBJ2-2|NA
CASSLVLVTGELFF
TGTGCCAGCAGCTTGGTACTCGTCACCGGGGAGCTGTTTTTT
>TRBV11-3|many|TRBJ2-3|TRBD2
CASSGTSGRAGTDTQYF
TGTGCCAGCAGCGGGACTAGCGGGAGGGCAGGAACAGATACGCAGTATTTT
>TRBV11-3|many|TRBJ2-7|NA
CASSLVAAIPYEQYF
TGTGCCAGCAGCTTAGTGGCAGCAATCCCCTACGAGCAGTACTTC
>TRBV11-2|many|TRBJ2-1|TRBD1
CASRISGTGGYNEQFF
TGTGCCAGCAGGATATCCGGGACAGGGGGATACAATGAGCAGTTCTTC
>TRBV11-2|NA|TRBJ2-2|TRBD2
CASSNSGSCNTGELFF
TGTGCCAGCAGCAATAGCGGGAGTTGTAACACCGGGGAGCTGTTTTTT
>TRBV11-2|NA|TRBJ2-5|TRBD2
CASSARLAVGETQYF
TGTGCCAGTAGCGCCAGACTAGCGGTAGGAGAGACCCAGTACTTC
>TRBV28|NA|TRBJ1-6|NA
CASSSGRANSPLHF
TGTGCCAGCAGCTCCGGGAGGGCTAATTCACCCCTCCACTTT
>TRBV11-2|NA|TRBJ1-2|TRBD1
CASSSSRGSHAHGYTF
TGTGCCAGCAGCTCTTCCAGGGGGAGTCACGCCCATGGCTACACCTTC
>TRBV4-2|NA|TRBJ2-3|TRBD2
CASSQDQASGLYTLYF
TGTGCCAGCAGCCAAGATCAGGCTAGCGGGCTTTATACACTGTATTTT
>TRBV11-3|NA|TRBJ2-7|NA
CTSSLEPRQAYAQYF
TGTACCAGCAGCTTAGAACCCCGACAGGCCTACGCGCAGTACTTC
>TRBV6-5|NA|TRBJ2-7|TRBD2
CASRATLAGYSYERYF
TGTGCCAGCAGGGCAACACTAGCGGGGTACTCCTACGAGCGGTACTTC
>TRBV12-3/TRBV12-4|NA|TRBJ1-3|NA
CASSFRDGGNTIYF
TGTGCCAGCAGTTTCCGAGATGGCGGAAACACCATATATTTT
>TRBV6-5|NA|TRBJ1-1|NA
CASRPRWGAQTTEALF
TGTGCCAGCAGGCCCCGTTGGGGGGCGCAGACCACTGAAGCTTTATTT
>TRBV11-3|NA|TRBJ2-5|TRBD1
CVSCSTGGQGTQYF
TGTGTCAGCTGCTCGACAGGGGGCCAAGGGACCCAGTACTTC
>TRBV5-1|NA|TRBJ2-1|NA
CASSLGGDSYNEQFF
TGCGCCAGCAGCTTGGGCGGGGACTCCTACAATGAGCAGTTCTTC
>TRBV15|NA|TRBJ2-1|TRBD2
CATSRETLADLSNEQFF
TGTGCCACCAGCAGAGAGACACTAGCGGACCTGTCCAATGAGCAGTTCTTC
>TRBV6-5|many|TRBJ2-3|NA
CASSSPSTDTQYF
TGTGCCAGCAGTTCCCCCTCGACAGATACGCAGTATTTT
>TRBV5-4|NA|TRBJ2-2|NA
CASSQKRGLNYTGELFF
TGTGCCAGCAGCCAAAAACGGGGGTTAAACTACACCGGGGAGCTGTTTTTT
>TRBV28|NA|TRBJ2-4|NA
CASRVSGVRNIQYF
TGTGCCAGCAGAGTTAGCGGTGTTCGGAACATTCAGTACTTC